This TCR beta chain was recovered during a study of blood T cell repertoires in COVID-19. Study background: The analysed material was cDNA or gDNA that came from T cells, B-cell-depleted T cells, or PBMCs.

The assay was immunoSEQ multiplex PCR, and TCRdb's table has in-frame clones only and misses some. The profile shows 150,000 to 200,000 clones, around 89% of them singletons. Germline V lookup: CDR1 LGHNA, CDR2 YNFKEQ. The V end was cut by 3 bases, the J end by 0 bases, with 15 bases between. This CDR3 has 17 amino acids. Input material: peripheral blood. The chain joins TRBV4-2 to TRBJ2-4; D remains ambiguous. This TCR was recovered from a man aged 35 to 55 with active or convalescent COVID-19. The CDR3 is CASSQTPERSAKNIQYF. The CDR3 DNA is TGTGCCAGCAGCCAGACTCCTGAGCGCTCAGCCAAAAACATTCAGTACTTC.